This record looks at one TCR beta chain sequence and its context. This entry is derived from a study of response to subunit inactivated influenza vaccine. CDR3 length equals 18 residues. The ends were cut back, 6 bases at V and 1 base at J, with 19 bases in the middle. Each CDR3 protein gets one entry after TCRdb re-called the RT-PCR reads with MiXCR. This table holds approximately 490,000 distinct CDR3 sequences, approximately 7.7% found once. The clonotype originates from a man aged 50 to 69 who received an inactivated influenza vaccine. The sequenced sample was PBMCs from blood, obtained roughly 24 months after vaccination. This chain connects TRBV12-3 or TRBV12-4 to TRBJ2-6; D may be TRBD2 (5 bases). CDR3 nucleotide sequence: TGTGCCAGCAGCCCCAGCGGCCGTGCTCGGTCTGGGGCCAACGTCCTGACTTTC. It is translated as CASSPSGRARSGANVLTF.